This T cell receptor beta chain was obtained from a study of PD-1 blockade in classical Hodgkin lymphoma. Overall study: Nivolumab 3 mg/kg was given intravenously every 2 weeks.

Details on this clone: Its antigen is unidentified.

Study results and caveats: Exclusion removed patients who began nivolumab under 1 year after ASCT. CD4+ but not CD8+ TCR diversity rose significantly by C4D1. Undefined causes, possibly disease activity or prior therapy, underlie the repertoire differences.

Stated time point: cycle 4 day 1 (C4D1), after about 6 weeks of nivolumab. No patient escaped relapse after autologous stem cell transplantation, and brentuximab vedotin exposure varied. TCRdb keeps only in-frame clones here, not all; method: immunoSEQ multiplex PCR. There are about 24,000 clones in the sample; around 80% occur only once, and roughly 6% lies in the top ten. The V gene's germline CDR1 is LNHDA and CDR2 SQIVND (reference sequence). V was clipped by 5 bases and J by 9 bases, with 11 bases between them. CDR3 length equals 12 residues. This sequence joins TRBV19 and TRBJ2-1, with no clear D. The source is a human donor with classical Hodgkin lymphoma. Sequenced here: peripheral blood mononuclear cells (PBMCs), sampled before the fourth cycle of nivolumab. The CDR3 here is CASSSRPGEQFF. In DNA, the CDR3 is TGTGCCAGTAGTTCTCGCCCGGGTGAGCAGTTCTTC.